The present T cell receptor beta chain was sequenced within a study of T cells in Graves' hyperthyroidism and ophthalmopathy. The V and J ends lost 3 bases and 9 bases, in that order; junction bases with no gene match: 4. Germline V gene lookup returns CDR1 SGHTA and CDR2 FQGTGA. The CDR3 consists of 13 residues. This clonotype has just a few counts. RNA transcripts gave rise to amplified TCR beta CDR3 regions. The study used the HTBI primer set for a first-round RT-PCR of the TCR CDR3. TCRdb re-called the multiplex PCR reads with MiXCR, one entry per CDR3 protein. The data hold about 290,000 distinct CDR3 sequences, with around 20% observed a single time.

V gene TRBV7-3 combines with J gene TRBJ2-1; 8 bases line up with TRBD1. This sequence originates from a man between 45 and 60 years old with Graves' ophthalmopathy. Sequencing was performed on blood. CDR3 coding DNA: TGTGCCAGCAGCTTGACAGGGGACGGTGAGCAGTTCTTC. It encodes CASSLTGDGEQFF.